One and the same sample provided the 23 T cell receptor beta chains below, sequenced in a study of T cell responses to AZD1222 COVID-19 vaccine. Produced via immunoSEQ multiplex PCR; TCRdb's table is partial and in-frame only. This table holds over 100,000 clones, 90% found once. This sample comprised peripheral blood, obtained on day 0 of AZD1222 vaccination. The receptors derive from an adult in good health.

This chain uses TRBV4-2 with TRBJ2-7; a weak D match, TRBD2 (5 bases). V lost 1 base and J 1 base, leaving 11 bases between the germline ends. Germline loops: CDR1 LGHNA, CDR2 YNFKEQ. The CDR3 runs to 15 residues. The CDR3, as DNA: TGTGCCAGCAGCCAAGGTGACGGGGAATCCTACGAGCAGTACTTC. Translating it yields CASSQGDGESYEQYF.

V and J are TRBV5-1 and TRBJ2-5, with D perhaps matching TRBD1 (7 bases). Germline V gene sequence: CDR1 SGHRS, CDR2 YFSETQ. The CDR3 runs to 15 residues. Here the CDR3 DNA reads TGCGCTCATAAAGAGTCCCAGGGGGGCGAAGAGACCCAGTACTTC. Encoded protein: CAHKESQGGEETQYF.

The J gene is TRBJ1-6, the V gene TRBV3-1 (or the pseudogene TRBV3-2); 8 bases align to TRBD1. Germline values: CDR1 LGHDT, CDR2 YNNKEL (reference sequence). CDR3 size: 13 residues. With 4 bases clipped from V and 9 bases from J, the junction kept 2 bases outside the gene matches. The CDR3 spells CASSRTGSSPLHF. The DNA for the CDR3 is TGTGCCAGCAGCCGGACAGGGAGTTCACCCCTCCACTTT.

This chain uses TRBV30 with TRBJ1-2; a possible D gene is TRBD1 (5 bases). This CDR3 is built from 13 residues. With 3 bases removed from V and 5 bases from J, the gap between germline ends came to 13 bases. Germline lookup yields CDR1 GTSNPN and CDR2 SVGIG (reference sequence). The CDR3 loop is CAWRHLGEYGYTF. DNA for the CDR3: TGTGCCTGGAGGCATTTGGGGGAGTATGGCTACACCTTC.

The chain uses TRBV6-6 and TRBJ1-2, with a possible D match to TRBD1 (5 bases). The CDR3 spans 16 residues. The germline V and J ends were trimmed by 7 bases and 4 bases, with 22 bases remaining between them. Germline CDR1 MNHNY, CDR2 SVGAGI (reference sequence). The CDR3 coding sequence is TGTGCCAGCACTGGCCCGGGGGGTCAAAACGTCTATGGCTACACCTTC. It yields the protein CASTGPGGQNVYGYTF.

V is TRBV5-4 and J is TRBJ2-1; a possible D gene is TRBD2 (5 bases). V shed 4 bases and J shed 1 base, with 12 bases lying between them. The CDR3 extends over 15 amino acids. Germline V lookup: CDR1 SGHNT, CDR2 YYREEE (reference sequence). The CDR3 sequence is CASSLEDRSYNEQFF. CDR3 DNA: TGTGCCAGCAGCCTGGAGGACCGGTCCTACAATGAGCAGTTCTTC.

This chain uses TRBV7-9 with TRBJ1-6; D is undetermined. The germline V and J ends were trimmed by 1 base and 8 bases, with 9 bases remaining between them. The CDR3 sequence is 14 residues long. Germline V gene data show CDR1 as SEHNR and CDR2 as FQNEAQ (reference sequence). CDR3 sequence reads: CASSLGILYSPLHF. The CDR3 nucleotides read TGTGCCAGCAGCTTAGGGATTCTCTATTCACCCCTCCACTTT.

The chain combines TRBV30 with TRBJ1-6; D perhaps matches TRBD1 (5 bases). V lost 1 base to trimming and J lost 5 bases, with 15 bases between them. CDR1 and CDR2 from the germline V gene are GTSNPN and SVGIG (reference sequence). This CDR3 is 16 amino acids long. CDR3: CAWSGGGSPNNSPLHF. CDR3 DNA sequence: TGTGCCTGGAGTGGGGGGGGGTCACCCAATAATTCACCCCTCCACTTT. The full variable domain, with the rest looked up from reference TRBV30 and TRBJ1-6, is SQTIHQWPATLVQPVGSPLSLECTVEGTSNPNLYWYRQAAGRGLQLLFYSVGIGQISSEVPQNLSASRPQDRQFILSSKKLLLSDSGFYLCAWSGGGSPNNSPLHFGNGTRLTVT.

CDR3 protein: CASSPGRKNPLHF. The DNA for the CDR3 is TGTGCCAGCTCTCCGGGACGGAAAAACCCCCTCCACTTT. V gene TRBV13 combines with J gene TRBJ1-6; weak D call: TRBD1 (5 bases). This CDR3 is 13 amino acids long. Germline V gene lookup returns CDR1 PRHDT and CDR2 FYEKMQ (reference sequence). Trimming took off 8 bases at V and 13 bases at J, with 18 bases between the two ends.

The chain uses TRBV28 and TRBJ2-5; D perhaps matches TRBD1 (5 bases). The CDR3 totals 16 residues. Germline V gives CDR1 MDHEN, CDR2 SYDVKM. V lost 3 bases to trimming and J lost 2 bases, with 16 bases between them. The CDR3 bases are TGTGCCAGCAGTTTTGGGCAGGGCCTACTACAAGAGACCCAGTACTTC. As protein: CASSFGQGLLQETQYF.

The CDR3 loop is CASSLYGTGQGRTEAFF. CDR3 coding DNA: TGTGCCAGCAGCTTATACGGAACTGGACAGGGCCGTACTGAAGCTTTCTTT. This chain joins TRBV7-9 and TRBJ1-1; 8 bases fit TRBD1. Germline V gives CDR1 SEHNR, CDR2 FQNEAQ (reference sequence). V lost 2 bases, J lost 5 bases, and 13 bases stayed unmatched. This CDR3 comprises 17 residues.

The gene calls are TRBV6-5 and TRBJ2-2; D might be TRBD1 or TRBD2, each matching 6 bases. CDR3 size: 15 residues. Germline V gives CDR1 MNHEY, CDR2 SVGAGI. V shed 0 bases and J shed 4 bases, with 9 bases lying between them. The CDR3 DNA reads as TGTGCCAGCAGTTACTCGGAGGGGGGCACCGGGGAGCTGTTTTTT. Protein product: CASSYSEGGTGELFF.

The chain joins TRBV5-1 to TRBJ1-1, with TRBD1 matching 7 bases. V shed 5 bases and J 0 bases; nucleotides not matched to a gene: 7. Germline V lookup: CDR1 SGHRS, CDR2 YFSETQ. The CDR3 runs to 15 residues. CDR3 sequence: CASSQKTGMNTEAFF. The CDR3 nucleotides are TGCGCCAGCAGTCAAAAGACAGGGATGAACACTGAAGCTTTCTTT.

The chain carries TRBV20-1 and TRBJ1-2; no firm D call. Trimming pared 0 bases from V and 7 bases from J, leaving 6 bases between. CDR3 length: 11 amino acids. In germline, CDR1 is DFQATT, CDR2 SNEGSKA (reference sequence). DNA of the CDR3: TGCAGTGCTAGAGATCGATCTGGCTACACCTTC. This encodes CSARDRSGYTF.

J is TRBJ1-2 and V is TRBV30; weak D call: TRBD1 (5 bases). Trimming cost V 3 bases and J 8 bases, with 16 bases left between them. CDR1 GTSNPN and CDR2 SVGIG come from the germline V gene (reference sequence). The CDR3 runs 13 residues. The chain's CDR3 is CAWRATGTPGYTF. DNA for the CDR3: TGTGCCTGGAGGGCAACCGGGACCCCGGGCTACACCTTC.

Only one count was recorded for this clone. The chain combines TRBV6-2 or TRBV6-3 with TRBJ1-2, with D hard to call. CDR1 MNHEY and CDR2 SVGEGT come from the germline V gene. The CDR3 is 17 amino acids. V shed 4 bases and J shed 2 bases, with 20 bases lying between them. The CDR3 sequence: CASSFIPRRLGNYGYTF. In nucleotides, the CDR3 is TGTGCCAGCAGTTTCATACCAAGGCGCCTAGGAAACTATGGCTACACCTTC.

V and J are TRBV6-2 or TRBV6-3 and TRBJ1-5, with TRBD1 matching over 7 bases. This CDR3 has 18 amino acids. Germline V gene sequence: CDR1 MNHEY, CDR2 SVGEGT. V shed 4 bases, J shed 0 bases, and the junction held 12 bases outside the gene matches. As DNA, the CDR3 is TGTGCCAGCAGTTCCGGTTTAGGGGGCGGCTATAGCAATCAGCCCCAGCATTTT. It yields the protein CASSSGLGGGYSNQPQHF.

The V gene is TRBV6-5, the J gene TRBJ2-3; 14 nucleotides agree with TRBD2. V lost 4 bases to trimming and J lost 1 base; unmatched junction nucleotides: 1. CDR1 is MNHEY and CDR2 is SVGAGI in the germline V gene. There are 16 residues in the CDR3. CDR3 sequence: CASSLGLAGGTDTQYF. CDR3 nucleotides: TGTGCCAGCAGTTTGGGACTAGCGGGGGGCACAGATACGCAGTATTTT.

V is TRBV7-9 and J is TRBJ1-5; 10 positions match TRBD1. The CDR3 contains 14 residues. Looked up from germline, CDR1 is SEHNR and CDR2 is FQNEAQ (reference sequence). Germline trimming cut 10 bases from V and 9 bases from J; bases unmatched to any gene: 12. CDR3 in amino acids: CATAGQGVSRPQHF. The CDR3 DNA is TGTGCCACTGCCGGACAGGGGGTAAGTCGGCCCCAGCATTTT.

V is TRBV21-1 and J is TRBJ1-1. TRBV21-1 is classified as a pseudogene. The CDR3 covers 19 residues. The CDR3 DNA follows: TGTGCCAGCAGCAAAGGGGGGGTCGTAACAGCTTTTGGGAACACTGAAGCTTTCTTT. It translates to CASSKGGVVTAFGNTEAFF.

This CDR3 reads CSVSGLAGGSEQYF. The CDR3, as DNA: TGCAGCGTTTCCGGACTAGCGGGGGGTAGCGAGCAGTACTTC. V usage is TRBV29-1 and J usage is TRBJ2-7, with 14 bases matching TRBD2. V was clipped by 5 bases and J by 6 bases; unmatched bases: 6. Looked up from germline, CDR1 is SQVTM and CDR2 is ANQGSEA. The CDR3 consists of 14 residues.

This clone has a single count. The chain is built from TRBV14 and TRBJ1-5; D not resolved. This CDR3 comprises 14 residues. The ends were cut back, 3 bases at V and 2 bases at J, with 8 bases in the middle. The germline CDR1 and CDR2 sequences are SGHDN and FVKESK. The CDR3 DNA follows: TGTGCCAGCAGCCAGGGTTACGGCAATCAGCCCCAGCATTTT. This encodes CASSQGYGNQPQHF.

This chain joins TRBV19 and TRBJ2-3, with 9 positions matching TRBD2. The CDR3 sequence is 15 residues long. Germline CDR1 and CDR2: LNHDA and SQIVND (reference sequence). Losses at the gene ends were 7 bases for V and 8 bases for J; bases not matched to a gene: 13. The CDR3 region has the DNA TGTGCCAGTACCTTTAGCGGGGGAGCAGGGATTACGCAGTATTTT. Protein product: CASTFSGGAGITQYF.